Each of the 23 T cell receptor beta chains below was sequenced from the same sample in a study of blood T cell repertoires in COVID-19. TCRdb keeps only in-frame clones here, not all; method: immunoSEQ multiplex PCR. The sample lists about 39,000 clones; approximately 78% were seen once. The sequenced sample consisted of peripheral blood. The receptors originated from a man aged 55 to 70 in a cohort sampled during active COVID-19.

The chain recombines TRBV7-9 with TRBJ1-2; D gene ambiguous. The CDR3 is made up of 13 amino acids. CDR1 SEHNR and CDR2 FQNEAQ come from the germline V gene (reference sequence). Trimming shortened V by 0 bases and J by 6 bases, and 8 bases separated the two germline ends. Here the CDR3 DNA reads TGTGCCAGCAGCTTAGCGCGGGCAGATGGCTACACCTTC. Translated: CASSLARADGYTF.

This sequence joins TRBV4-2 and TRBJ2-2, with 10 bases fitting TRBD2. The ends lost 1 base at V and 5 bases at J; junction bases unmatched: 10. The germline V gene has CDR1 LGHNA and CDR2 YNFKEQ. This CDR3 is 18 amino acids long. Written as DNA, the CDR3 is TGTGCCAGCAGCCAAGGGTTAGCGGGAGGCGCGGGAACCGGGGAGCTGTTTTTT. This sequence encodes CASSQGLAGGAGTGELFF.

The chain recombines TRBV29-1 with TRBJ1-2; no definite D call. The CDR3 loop spans 13 amino acids. Trimming shortened V by 6 bases and J by 4 bases, and 15 bases separated the two germline ends. Germline loops: CDR1 SQVTM, CDR2 ANQGSEA. CDR3 sequence reads: CSVWRSGGYGYTF. In DNA, the CDR3 is TGCAGCGTATGGAGGTCGGGAGGCTATGGCTACACCTTC.

The V gene is TRBV27, the J gene TRBJ2-3; 13 bases fit TRBD2. CDR3 length equals 18 residues. Trimming removed 4 bases from V and 1 base from J; junction bases left unmatched: 8. The germline V gene encodes CDR1 MNHEY and CDR2 SMNVEV (reference sequence). The CDR3 DNA reads as TGTGCCAGCAGTTCGCCACGACTAGCGGGAGGACGCACAGATACGCAGTATTTT. Translation: CASSSPRLAGGRTDTQYF.

The rearrangement uses TRBV4-3 and TRBJ2-7; 10 bases agree with TRBD1. The CDR3 has 15 residues. The trim removed 4 bases at V and 0 bases at J, leaving 3 bases unmatched. Looked up from germline, CDR1 is LGHNA and CDR2 is YSLEER. This CDR3 reads CASSRGQGSSYEQYF. The CDR3, as DNA: TGCGCCAGCAGCCGGGGACAGGGGAGCTCCTACGAGCAGTACTTC.

The rearrangement joins TRBV7-9 to TRBJ2-5; TRBD2 agrees at 9 bases. Germline values: CDR1 SEHNR, CDR2 FQNEAQ (reference sequence). The CDR3 loop spans 14 amino acids. J lost 4 bases, V lost 5 bases, and 5 bases had no gene match. The DNA for the CDR3 is TGTGCCAGCAGCCTGCGGACTAGCGTAGAGACCCAGTACTTC. Protein product: CASSLRTSVETQYF.

This clone was counted between two and nine times. The chain couples TRBV4-3 to TRBJ2-5; 7 bases align to TRBD2. The CDR3 is made up of 15 amino acids. Unmatched junction bases numbered 7, after V lost 4 bases and J lost 2 bases. The V gene's germline CDR1 is LGHNA and CDR2 YSLEER. CDR3 DNA: TGCGCCAGCAGCCGTGGCACTAGCGCGCAAGAGACCCAGTACTTC. This sequence encodes CASSRGTSAQETQYF.

The CDR3 is CASSLGGGSEKLFF. The CDR3 DNA follows: TGTGCCAGCAGCTTGGGAGGGGGAAGTGAAAAACTGTTTTTT. The genes are TRBV5-6 and TRBJ1-4; a possible D gene is TRBD1 (6 bases). Germline values: CDR1 SGHDT, CDR2 YYEEEE. The V gene lost 0 bases and the J gene lost 7 bases, with 10 bases spanning the gap. This CDR3 has 14 amino acids.

This clone came up a few times. This chain joins TRBV24-1 and TRBJ2-5; 11 bases fit TRBD2. CDR3 length equals 15 residues. J lost 5 bases, V lost 2 bases, and 3 bases had no gene match. CDR1 and CDR2 from the germline V gene are KGHDR and SFDVKD. CDR3 residues: CATSDSRLAGETQYF. The CDR3 DNA reads as TGTGCCACCAGTGATTCGCGACTAGCGGGGGAGACCCAGTACTTC.

The chain is built from TRBV27 and TRBJ1-3; weak D call: TRBD1 (5 bases). The CDR3 spans 16 residues. Trimming shortened V by 5 bases and J by 0 bases, and 14 bases separated the two germline ends. Germline-derived CDR1 and CDR2 are MNHEY and SMNVEV (reference sequence). CDR3 in DNA: TGTGCCAGCAGTCCCAGGGCTGTTTTCTCTGGAAACACCATATATTTT. Amino acids: CASSPRAVFSGNTIYF.

The gene calls are TRBV10-1 and TRBJ2-3; D might be TRBD2 (5 bases). Trimming took 0 bases from V and 0 from J, leaving 10 bases between them. The germline V gene encodes CDR1 WNHNN and CDR2 SYGVQD (reference sequence). The length of the CDR3 is 16 residues. This chain's CDR3 is CASSESRGSSTDTQYF. The CDR3 DNA sequence: TGCGCCAGCAGTGAGTCGAGAGGGTCTAGCACAGATACGCAGTATTTT.

The rearrangement joins TRBV12-3 or TRBV12-4 to TRBJ2-7; D ambiguous. The CDR3 has 13 amino acids. Trimming took 0 bases from V and 7 from J, leaving 10 bases between them. CDR3 amino acids: CASSLALGLEQYF. The CDR3 nucleotides read TGTGCCAGCAGTTTAGCGCTGGGCCTGGAGCAGTACTTC.

This clone was seen a handful of times. This rearrangement joins TRBV24-1 to TRBJ1-5, with unresolved D. CDR1 and CDR2 from the germline V gene are KGHDR and SFDVKD. Between the trimmed V and J ends, which lost 5 bases and 7 bases, there was a span of 11 bases. The CDR3 sequence is 13 residues long. The CDR3 DNA is TGTGCCACCAGTGTCGGAGGAGGGCAGCCCCAGCATTTT. Translated: CATSVGGGQPQHF.

The chain couples TRBV28 to TRBJ1-2; tentatively, D is TRBD1 (6 bases). The V gene's germline CDR1 is MDHEN and CDR2 SYDVKM. Trimming took 5 bases from V and 8 from J, leaving 18 bases between them. The CDR3 has 14 residues. The CDR3 loop is CASSPTPGERGYTF. The DNA of the CDR3 is TGTGCCAGCAGTCCAACGCCAGGGGAACGGGGCTACACCTTC.

The chain joins TRBV7-3 to TRBJ2-6; 7 nucleotides agree with TRBD1. The CDR3 spans 17 residues. With V trimmed by 3 bases and J by 4 bases, 9 bases remained unmatched. Germline loops: CDR1 SGHTA, CDR2 FQGTGA. CDR3 residues: CASSLATGPRGANVLTF. DNA of the CDR3: TGTGCCAGCAGCTTGGCGACAGGGCCTAGAGGGGCCAACGTCCTGACTTTC.

This chain links TRBV25-1 with TRBJ1-2; TRBD1 is a possible D gene (5 bases). Trimming took off 4 bases at V and 5 bases at J, with 11 bases between the two ends. The germline V gene encodes CDR1 MGHDK and CDR2 SYGVNS. The CDR3 consists of 13 residues. In nucleotides, the CDR3 is TGTGCCAGCAGTGCCCGGACAACTTATGGCTACACCTTC. It encodes CASSARTTYGYTF.

The chain combines TRBV7-3 with TRBJ1-6, with TRBD1 identical over 11 bases. The V and J ends lost 2 bases and 9 bases, in that order; junction bases with no gene match: 3. The CDR3 is 15 residues long. The V gene's germline CDR1 is SGHTA and CDR2 FQGTGA. Here the CDR3 DNA reads TGTGCCAGCAGCTTAGGACAGGGGGCCGGTTCACCCCTCCACTTT. Translating gives CASSLGQGAGSPLHF.

The genes are TRBV6-5 and TRBJ2-3; TRBD2 is a possible D gene (5 bases). The CDR3 runs 15 residues. V was cut by 7 bases and J by 6 bases, with 20 bases left in between. Germline lookup yields CDR1 MNHEY and CDR2 SVGAGI. CDR3 in DNA: TGTGCCAGCACCATACGTCGGGGTTCCAAGGATACGCAGTATTTT. This translates into CASTIRRGSKDTQYF.

This clone was counted only a few times. The chain is built from TRBV4-3 and TRBJ2-1; maybe TRBD1 (6 bases). The V gene's germline CDR1 is LGHNA and CDR2 YSLEER. The CDR3 length is 15 residues. V lost 0 bases, J lost 9 bases, and 15 bases lay in between. This CDR3 is CASSQDRTVPSEQFF. The DNA for the CDR3 is TGCGCCAGCAGCCAAGATCGGACAGTCCCCAGTGAGCAGTTCTTC.

This chain uses TRBV10-3 with TRBJ2-2; TRBD1 agrees at 7 bases. The CDR3 covers 17 residues. Germline V gene sequence: CDR1 ENHRY, CDR2 SYGVKD. V was clipped by 2 bases and J by 0 bases; unmatched bases: 6. CDR3 amino acids: CAISETRTGTNTGELFF. DNA for the CDR3: TGTGCCATCAGTGAGACGCGGACAGGCACGAACACCGGGGAGCTGTTTTTT.

The V gene is TRBV29-1, the J gene TRBJ2-7, with TRBD1 as a possible D gene (6 bases). The CDR3 has 12 amino acids. V lost 0 bases to trimming and J lost 6 bases, with 9 bases between them. Germline V lookup: CDR1 SQVTM, CDR2 ANQGSEA. CDR3 residues: CSVEEGAGEQYF. The DNA for the CDR3 is TGCAGCGTTGAAGAGGGGGCGGGCGAGCAGTACTTC.

CDR3 coding DNA: TGTGCCAGTAAAGAAACACGGACAGGGGCAGGTAATGAGCAGTTCTTC. Its protein is CASKETRTGAGNEQFF. V usage is TRBV19 and J usage is TRBJ2-1; TRBD1 matches 9 bases. CDR1 and CDR2 from the germline V gene are LNHDA and SQIVND (reference sequence). The CDR3 sequence is 16 residues long. J was trimmed by 7 bases and V by 7 bases; bases with no gene match: 14.

The chain combines TRBV19 with TRBJ2-3, with TRBD1 matching 8 bases. The CDR3 contains 14 residues. V lost 7 bases, J lost 2 bases, and 5 bases stayed unmatched. Per germline, CDR1 LNHDA and CDR2 SQIVND (reference sequence). For the CDR3, the DNA is TGTGCCAGTAATGGGGACAGGCCCACAGATACGCAGTATTTT. Amino acid sequence: CASNGDRPTDTQYF.